These 21 T cell receptor beta chains came from one sample sequenced in a study of Ad26.COV2.S vaccination and SARS-CoV-2 variants. Assay used: immunoSEQ multiplex PCR; TCRdb lists only in-frame clones, some missing. The profile shows about 470,000 clones, about 92% of them singletons. Treatment noted: roughly 18 received Ad26.COV2.S at low or high dose, single or two shots; about five received placebo; per-sample allocation not given. Sampling was done on day 63 after the first vaccine or placebo injection. Material: peripheral blood, obtained in a trial of Ad26.COV2.S vaccine versus placebo. The receptor set was obtained from a person between 18 and 65 years old who received the Ad26.COV2.S COVID-19 vaccine or a placebo.

CDR3: CASSQVMGAAGYEQYF. CDR3 in DNA: TGTGCCAGCAGCCAGGTAATGGGGGCAGCCGGATACGAGCAGTACTTC. The chain employs TRBV4-2 and TRBJ2-7; a weak D match, TRBD1 (6 bases). Germline CDR1 reads LGHNA; CDR2 reads YNFKEQ. CDR3 length: 16 amino acids. The ends were cut back, 3 bases at V and 4 bases at J, with 19 bases in the middle.

V and J are TRBV20-1 and TRBJ2-1, with a possible D match to TRBD2 (6 bases). The V end was cut by 7 bases, the J end by 6 bases, with 10 bases between. This CDR3 has 11 amino acids. Germline V gene data show CDR1 as DFQATT and CDR2 as SNEGSKA (reference sequence). The CDR3 here is CSGGRPNEQFF. The CDR3 DNA reads TGCAGTGGGGGGAGGCCCAATGAGCAGTTCTTC.

This chain links TRBV7-2 with TRBJ2-1, with 8 nucleotides matching TRBD1. This CDR3 is 15 amino acids long. Looked up from germline, CDR1 is SGHTA and CDR2 is FQGNSA. V was pared by 5 bases and J by 8 bases, with 11 bases of the junction left unmatched. The CDR3 spells CASSPPATGVDEQFF. The CDR3 bases are TGTGCCAGCAGCCCTCCGGCGACAGGGGTCGATGAGCAGTTCTTC.

The gene calls are TRBV27 and TRBJ2-7; possibly TRBD2 for D (5 bases). Trimming removed 2 bases from V and 4 bases from J, with 12 bases in between. Germline V gene lookup returns CDR1 MNHEY and CDR2 SMNVEV (reference sequence). The CDR3 sequence is 14 residues long. CDR3 amino acids: CASSLVSTSYEQYF. The CDR3 DNA sequence: TGTGCCAGCAGTTTAGTGTCCACTAGTTACGAGCAGTACTTC.

This chain joins TRBV7-9 and TRBJ1-5; D unresolved. This CDR3 is 15 amino acids long. Trimming took 2 bases from V and 4 from J, leaving 12 bases between them. In germline, CDR1 is SEHNR, CDR2 FQNEAQ (reference sequence). The CDR3 bases are TGTGCCAGCAGCTTACAGGTGAGAGGGAATCAGCCCCAGCATTTT. Translating gives CASSLQVRGNQPQHF.

J is TRBJ2-5 and V is TRBV4-3; no reliable D call. In germline, CDR1 is LGHNA, CDR2 YSLEER. This CDR3 region has 14 residues. Trimming removed 1 base from V and 7 bases from J, with 13 bases in between. The CDR3 protein is CASSQGLTARTQYF. CDR3 coding DNA: TGCGCCAGCAGCCAAGGCCTCACGGCAAGGACCCAGTACTTC.

The chain joins TRBV24-1 to TRBJ2-1, with 8 bases fitting TRBD1. Germline CDR1 is KGHDR and CDR2 is SFDVKD. V lost 3 bases, J lost 3 bases, and 3 bases stayed unmatched. This CDR3 spans 15 amino acids. The chain's CDR3 is CATSDPGQVYNEQFF. CDR3 DNA sequence: TGTGCCACCAGTGATCCGGGACAGGTCTACAATGAGCAGTTCTTC.

V gene TRBV6-5 combines with J gene TRBJ2-5, with TRBD2 matching over 7 bases. The V and J ends lost 7 bases and 1 base, in that order; junction bases with no gene match: 9. Germline V gives CDR1 MNHEY, CDR2 SVGAGI. The CDR3 length is 15 residues. For the CDR3, the DNA is TGTGCCAGCACGGGGGGAGGCGGGCTCCAAGAGACCCAGTACTTC. Translating it yields CASTGGGGLQETQYF.

V gene TRBV9 combines with J gene TRBJ2-7; D ambiguous. Deletions cut 0 bases from V and 0 bases from J, with 7 bases between. Looked up from germline, CDR1 is SGDLS and CDR2 is YYNGEE. The CDR3 loop spans 14 amino acids. Here the CDR3 reads CASSVGTVSYEQYF. The CDR3 region has the DNA TGTGCCAGCAGCGTAGGGACGGTCTCCTACGAGCAGTACTTC.

This clone was observed a single time. V is TRBV18 and J is TRBJ2-1; 10 bases agree with TRBD1. Losses at the gene ends were 3 bases for V and 10 bases for J; bases not matched to a gene: 9. Germline lookup yields CDR1 KGHSH and CDR2 LQKENI. The CDR3 is made up of 15 amino acids. CDR3 in amino acids: CASSPDRGPGGEQFF. The DNA of the CDR3 is TGTGCCAGCTCACCTGACAGGGGGCCTGGCGGGGAGCAGTTCTTC.

The rearrangement uses TRBV19 and TRBJ1-5, with 7 bases identical to TRBD1. Germline V lookup: CDR1 LNHDA, CDR2 SQIVND (reference sequence). The CDR3 sequence is 16 residues long. The J segment lost 6 bases and the V segment lost 1 base, leaving 9 bases of the junction unmatched. CDR3 sequence (DNA): TGTGCCAGTAGTATAGCCCCGACAGGGTCGGCTCAGCCCCAGCATTTT. Amino acids: CASSIAPTGSAQPQHF. The complete variable domain, with remaining parts taken from reference TRBV19 and TRBJ1-5, reads DGGITQSPKYLFRKEGQNVTLSCEQNLNHDAMYWYRQDPGQGLRLIYYSQIVNDFQKGDIAEGYSVSREKKESFPLTVTSAQKNPTAFYLCASSIAPTGSAQPQHFGDGTRLSIL.

The chain carries TRBV7-2 and TRBJ2-1; TRBD2 agrees at 10 bases. CDR1 and CDR2 (germline): SGHTA, FQGNSA. CDR3 length equals 15 residues. Trimming cost V 5 bases and J 10 bases; bases outside gene matches: 11. CDR3 nucleotides: TGTGCCAGCAGCCCGGGTCTAGCGGGAGTGAAGGAGCAGTTCTTC. Its protein is CASSPGLAGVKEQFF.

The chain joins TRBV2 to TRBJ2-3; the match to TRBD2 covers 9 bases. Trimming took 5 bases from V and 1 from J; bases not matched to a gene: 4. Germline V CDR1 and CDR2: SNHLY, FYNNEI. The length of the CDR3 is 15 residues. CDR3 sequence reads: CASSKLAGGTDTQYF. CDR3 DNA sequence: TGTGCCAGCAGTAAGTTAGCGGGAGGCACAGATACGCAGTATTTT. The variable domain in full, with the rest retrieved from reference TRBV2 and TRBJ2-3, is EPEVTQTPSHQVTQMGQEVILRCVPISNHLYFYWYRQILGQKVEFLVSFYNNEISEKSEIFDDQFSVERPDGSNFTLKIRSTKLEDSAMYFCASSKLAGGTDTQYFGPGTRLTVL.

J is TRBJ2-1 and V is TRBV3-1 (or the pseudogene TRBV3-2), with 8 positions matching TRBD2. The CDR3 extends over 16 amino acids. V shed 4 bases and J 0 bases; nucleotides not matched to a gene: 5. From germline, CDR1 is LGHDT and CDR2 YNNKEL (reference sequence). CDR3 bases: TGTGCCAGCAGCCCTGCGGGAGGACGCTCCTACAATGAGCAGTTCTTC. Protein sequence: CASSPAGGRSYNEQFF.

The J gene is TRBJ2-1, the V gene TRBV19; 10 bases are a match to TRBD2. CDR1 LNHDA and CDR2 SQIVND come from the germline V gene (reference sequence). The CDR3 has 15 amino acids. J lost 4 bases, V lost 8 bases, and 8 bases had no gene match. CDR3 region: CASSRGLARYNEQFF. In DNA, the CDR3 is TGTGCCAGTTCAAGGGGACTAGCGAGGTACAATGAGCAGTTCTTC.

CDR3 amino acids: CASSLEWPGTRLHF. CDR3 in DNA: TGTGCCAGCAGTTTAGAATGGCCTGGGACAAGGCTGCATTTT. This sequence joins TRBV27 and TRBJ1-5; possibly TRBD1 for D (6 bases). The CDR3 is 14 residues long. The V and J ends lost 2 bases and 15 bases respectively, with 20 bases between them. CDR1 is MNHEY and CDR2 is SMNVEV in the germline V gene (reference sequence).

The chain couples TRBV14 to TRBJ1-2, with D possibly matching TRBD1 (5 bases). Trimming pared 0 bases from V and 12 bases from J, leaving 14 bases between. The CDR3 has 13 residues. Germline loops: CDR1 SGHDN, CDR2 FVKESK. DNA of the CDR3: TGTGCCAGCAGCCAAGAGCCGAGGAGGGGCCACACCTTC. Amino acid sequence: CASSQEPRRGHTF.

The J gene is TRBJ2-2, the V gene TRBV4-3; 8 bases are shared with TRBD1. Germline CDR1 reads LGHNA; CDR2 reads YSLEER. The J segment lost 1 base and the V segment lost 4 bases, leaving 20 bases of the junction unmatched. The CDR3 length is 21 residues. The CDR3 here is CASSLGKYRDRLERNTGELFF. As DNA, the CDR3 is TGCGCCAGCAGCCTAGGAAAGTACCGGGACAGGTTAGAAAGGAACACCGGGGAGCTGTTTTTT.

The rearrangement joins TRBV9 to TRBJ2-3; the D is unclear. The CDR3 is 16 residues long. V was pared by 3 bases and J by 5 bases, with 19 bases between. CDR1 and CDR2 from the germline V gene are SGDLS and YYNGEE. CDR3 nucleotides: TGTGCCAGCAGCGCCGCCGGGCCCCTTTTTGGAGATACGCAGTATTTT. This sequence encodes CASSAAGPLFGDTQYF.

This chain joins TRBV20-1 and TRBJ2-6; D gene uncertain. The germline gives CDR1 DFQATT, CDR2 SNEGSKA (reference sequence). The CDR3 length is 15 residues. V lost 3 bases and J 2 bases, leaving 11 bases between the germline ends. For the CDR3, the DNA is TGCAGTGCTAGTTACCCGTCGACTGGGGCCAACGTCCTGACTTTC. This translates into CSASYPSTGANVLTF.

The chain couples TRBV12-5 to TRBJ2-1, with D possibly being TRBD2 (6 bases). Germline lookup yields CDR1 LGHNT and CDR2 FRNRAP. The CDR3 totals 17 residues. V was trimmed by 3 bases and J by 3 bases, leaving 18 bases between them. The CDR3 here is CASGFQPPKEGYNEQFF. In DNA form, the CDR3 reads TGTGCTAGTGGTTTCCAGCCCCCCAAGGAGGGCTACAATGAGCAGTTCTTC.